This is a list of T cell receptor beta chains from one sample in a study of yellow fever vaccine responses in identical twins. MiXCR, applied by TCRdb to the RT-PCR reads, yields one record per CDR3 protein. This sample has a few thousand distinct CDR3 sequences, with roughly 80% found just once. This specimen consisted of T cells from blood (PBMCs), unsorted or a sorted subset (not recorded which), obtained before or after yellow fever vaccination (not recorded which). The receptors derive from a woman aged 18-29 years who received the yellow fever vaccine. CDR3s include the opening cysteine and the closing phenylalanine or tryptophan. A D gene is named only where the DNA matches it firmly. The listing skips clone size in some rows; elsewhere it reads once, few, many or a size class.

cdr3_aa: CSARTGDWSSYNEQFF; cdr3_nt: TGCAGTGCAAGGACAGGGGATTGGAGCTCCTACAATGAGCAGTTCTTC; d_call: TRBD1; j_call: TRBJ2-1; v_call: TRBV20-1; clone_size: .
cdr3_aa: CASSFSSLQPQHF; cdr3_nt: TGTGCCAGCAGTTTCTCGTCACTCCAGCCCCAGCATTTT; d_call: .; j_call: TRBJ1-5; v_call: TRBV12-3/TRBV12-4; clone_size: .
cdr3_aa: CASSQSMGTEAFF; cdr3_nt: TGCGCCAGCAGCCAGAGTATGGGCACTGAAGCTTTCTTT; d_call: .; j_call: TRBJ1-1; v_call: TRBV10-1; clone_size: .
cdr3_aa: CATSRTGGGQPQHF; cdr3_nt: TGTGCCACCAGCAGAACAGGGGGCGGACAGCCCCAGCATTTT; d_call: TRBD1; j_call: TRBJ1-5; v_call: TRBV15; clone_size: .
cdr3_aa: CASSESFANTEAFF; cdr3_nt: TGTGCCAGCAGTGAATCCTTCGCGAACACTGAAGCTTTCTTT; d_call: .; j_call: TRBJ1-1; v_call: TRBV2; clone_size: .
cdr3_aa: CATSGENYGYTF; cdr3_nt: TGTGCCACCTCGGGGGAAAACTATGGCTACACCTTC; d_call: .; j_call: TRBJ1-2; v_call: TRBV24-1; clone_size: .
cdr3_aa: CAIKDVLSTEAFF; cdr3_nt: TGTGCCATCAAGGACGTACTTAGTACTGAAGCTTTCTTT; d_call: .; j_call: TRBJ1-1; v_call: TRBV10-3; clone_size: .
cdr3_aa: CSAGDRGGSGNTIYF; cdr3_nt: TGCAGTGCTGGGGACAGGGGAGGCTCTGGAAACACCATATATTTT; d_call: TRBD1; j_call: TRBJ1-3; v_call: TRBV20-1; clone_size: .
cdr3_aa: CASSPGLANTEAFF; cdr3_nt: TGTGCCAGCAGCCCGGGTTTGGCGAACACTGAAGCTTTCTTT; d_call: .; j_call: TRBJ1-1; v_call: TRBV3-1; clone_size: few
cdr3_aa: CASSLGETNTGELFF; cdr3_nt: TGTGCCAGCAGCTTAGGAGAGACGAACACCGGGGAGCTGTTTTTT; d_call: .; j_call: TRBJ2-2; v_call: TRBV7-3; clone_size: .
cdr3_aa: CASSGQGAFGYTF; cdr3_nt: TGTGCCAGCAGTGGACAGGGGGCTTTTGGCTACACCTTC; d_call: TRBD1; j_call: TRBJ1-2; v_call: TRBV27; clone_size: .
cdr3_aa: CASSLGRGFYNEQFF; cdr3_nt: TGTGCCAGCAGCTTAGGGCGGGGCTTCTACAATGAGCAGTTCTTC; d_call: .; j_call: TRBJ2-1; v_call: TRBV7-6; clone_size: .
cdr3_aa: CASSLPWDEQYF; cdr3_nt: TGTGCCAGCAGCTTGCCTTGGGACGAGCAGTACTTC; d_call: .; j_call: TRBJ2-7; v_call: TRBV5-4; clone_size: .
cdr3_aa: CASSSPTSGRSGEQFF; cdr3_nt: TGTGCCAGCAGTTCCCCGACTAGCGGGAGGTCTGGTGAGCAGTTCTTC; d_call: TRBD2; j_call: TRBJ2-1; v_call: TRBV6-2/TRBV6-3; clone_size: .